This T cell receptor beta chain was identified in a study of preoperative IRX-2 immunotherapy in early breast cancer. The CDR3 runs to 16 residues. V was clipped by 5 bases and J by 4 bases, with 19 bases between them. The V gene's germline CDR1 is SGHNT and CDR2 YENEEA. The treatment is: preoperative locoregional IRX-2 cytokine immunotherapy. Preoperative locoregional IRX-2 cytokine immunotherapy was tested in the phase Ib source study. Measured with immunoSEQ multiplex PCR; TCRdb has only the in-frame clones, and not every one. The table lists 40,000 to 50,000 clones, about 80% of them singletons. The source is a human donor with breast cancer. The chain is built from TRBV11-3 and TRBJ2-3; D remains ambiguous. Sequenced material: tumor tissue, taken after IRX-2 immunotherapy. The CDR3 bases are TGTGCCAGCAGCGAAGGAGTTGGAACCTCGCCAGATACGCAGTATTTT. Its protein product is CASSEGVGTSPDTQYF.